Each of the 29 T cell receptor beta chains below was sequenced from the same sample in a study of identical twins. TCRdb independently ran MiXCR on the 5' RACE reads; one entry per CDR3 protein. Found here are 690,000 or so distinct CDR3 sequences, over 8.5% of them singletons; the top ten hold around 0.98%. These data were also reused for a study on yellow fever vaccine responses in identical twins.

The sequenced sample was PBMCs. These receptors were obtained from a woman between 18 and 29 years old in good health.

The DNA for the CDR3 is TGTGCCAGCAGCTCCACAGGGTCAGGCGAGCAGTACTTC. Its protein product is CASSSTGSGEQYF. The chain carries TRBV7-3 and TRBJ2-7, with D maybe TRBD1 (6 bases). Germline V gene data show CDR1 as SGHTA and CDR2 as FQGTGA. Trimming shortened V by 4 bases and J by 6 bases, and 13 bases separated the two germline ends. The CDR3 is 13 amino acids.

In regard to this clonotype: A junction end diverges from the germline sequence, so it may reflect a read error. The chain is built from TRBV29-1 and TRBJ2-5, with D perhaps TRBD1 (5 bases). CDR1 SQVTM and CDR2 ANQGSEA come from the germline V gene. This CDR3 is 12 amino acids long. CDR3 nucleotide sequence: TGCAGCGATGCAGGGCCGCAAGAGACCGAGTACTTC. This codes for CSDAGPQETEYF.

The J gene is TRBJ2-1, the V gene TRBV24-1; 7 bases line up with TRBD1. The V segment lost 4 bases and the J segment 3 bases; nucleotides outside the gene matches: 8. Germline V gene sequence: CDR1 KGHDR, CDR2 SFDVKD. CDR3 length: 16 residues. CDR3 protein: CATSDPGTALYNEQFF. CDR3 coding DNA: TGTGCCACCAGTGACCCCGGGACAGCGCTCTACAATGAGCAGTTCTTC.

This clonotype was counted a few times. The chain carries TRBV27 and TRBJ2-2, with 8 positions matching TRBD2. Germline CDR1 reads MNHEY; CDR2 reads SMNVEV (reference sequence). The CDR3 runs 13 residues. V trimming: 2 bases; J trimming: 9 bases; junction bases outside the gene matches: 2. For the CDR3, the DNA is TGTGCCAGCAGTTTAGCGGGGGGCCGGGAGCTGTTTTTT. Its protein is CASSLAGGRELFF.

V and J are TRBV9 and TRBJ1-1; D not certain. This CDR3 has 14 amino acids. V was trimmed by 0 bases and J by 5 bases, leaving 11 bases between them. From germline, CDR1 is SGDLS and CDR2 YYNGEE. For the CDR3, the DNA is TGTGCCAGCAGCGTAGCGGACGGACGAACTGAAGCTTTCTTT. This codes for CASSVADGRTEAFF.

This clonotype was counted between two and nine times. The V call is TRBV7-9, the J call TRBJ1-5; a weak D match, TRBD1 (5 bases). V was shortened by 11 bases and J by 4 bases, with 18 bases between the two germline ends. The CDR3 is 14 residues long. Germline V gene lookup returns CDR1 SEHNR and CDR2 FQNEAQ (reference sequence). The CDR3 is CAGGTEGPNQPQHF. The CDR3 DNA is TGTGCCGGAGGGACCGAGGGGCCAAATCAGCCCCAGCATTTT.

Many counts were recorded for this clonotype. The V and J genes are TRBV7-9 and TRBJ2-3; D tentatively reads TRBD1 or TRBD2 (5 bases each). Germline CDR1 is SEHNR and CDR2 is FQNEAQ (reference sequence). With 1 base removed from V and 1 base from J, the gap between germline ends came to 6 bases. This CDR3 is 14 amino acids long. The CDR3, as DNA: TGTGCCAGCAGCTTAGTGGGACGCACAGATACGCAGTATTTT. It is translated as CASSLVGRTDTQYF.

In its sample, this clonotype was seen a few times. The chain recombines TRBV5-5 with TRBJ2-7; D is unclear. The V end was cut by 4 bases, the J end by 0 bases, with 5 bases between. Looked up from germline, CDR1 is SGHKS and CDR2 is YYEKEE (reference sequence). The CDR3 is 12 amino acids. The CDR3 is CASSTYSYEQYF. The CDR3 bases are TGTGCCAGCAGCACCTACTCCTACGAGCAGTACTTC.

There are a few counts of this clonotype. The genes are TRBV5-6 and TRBJ2-2, with 7 positions matching TRBD2. V lost 2 bases to trimming and J lost 5 bases; unmatched junction nucleotides: 3. CDR3 size: 14 residues. CDR1 and CDR2 (germline): SGHDT, YYEEEE. CDR3 amino acids: CASSFGAGTGELFF. CDR3 nucleotides: TGTGCCAGCAGCTTTGGAGCGGGGACCGGGGAGCTGTTTTTT.

This clonotype was found many times. The chain links TRBV20-1 to TRBJ1-2, with 7 bases identical to TRBD1. The CDR3 spans 13 residues. Germline lookup yields CDR1 DFQATT and CDR2 SNEGSKA (reference sequence). The V gene end was trimmed by 6 bases and the J gene end by 2 bases; junction bases not matched to a gene: 6. As DNA, the CDR3 is TGCAGTGCCCTAGGGACAGACAACTATGGCTACACCTTC. It encodes CSALGTDNYGYTF.

V usage is TRBV11-1 and J usage is TRBJ2-5; D may be TRBD2 (6 bases). Trimming pared 2 bases from V and 5 bases from J, leaving 27 bases between. From germline, CDR1 is SGHAT and CDR2 FQDESV (reference sequence). The CDR3 extends over 19 amino acids. The CDR3 sequence: CASSLHPGLPLQSWETQYF. The CDR3 bases are TGTGCCAGCAGCTTACACCCGGGACTTCCTCTCCAGAGCTGGGAGACCCAGTACTTC.

The chain links TRBV12-3 or TRBV12-4 to TRBJ2-1; a possible D gene is TRBD2 (6 bases). The V end lost 6 bases, the J end lost 5 bases, and 17 bases lay between the germline ends. This CDR3 comprises 15 residues. In DNA, the CDR3 is TGTGCCAGCAGCCCCAGGGACTTCGGCAACAATGAGCAGTTCTTC. Encoded protein: CASSPRDFGNNEQFF.

V usage is TRBV6-2 or TRBV6-3 and J usage is TRBJ2-5; D possibly corresponds to TRBD2 (5 bases). The CDR3 contains 16 residues. The germline V gene has CDR1 MNHEY and CDR2 SVGEGT. V lost 0 bases to trimming and J lost 3 bases, with 14 bases between them. DNA for the CDR3: TGTGCCAGCAGTTACTCGATTGGTAGCGTTGAAGAGACCCAGTACTTC. Translating gives CASSYSIGSVEETQYF.

The chain is built from TRBV4-2 and TRBJ2-3; 8 bases are shared with TRBD1. Per germline, CDR1 LGHNA and CDR2 YNFKEQ. With V trimmed by 2 bases and J by 2 bases, 9 bases remained unmatched. This CDR3 has 17 residues. The CDR3 region is CASSQQDRVGFTDTQYF. The CDR3 DNA reads TGTGCCAGCAGCCAACAGGACAGGGTGGGTTTCACAGATACGCAGTATTTT.

This clonotype appeared many times. The gene calls are TRBV7-3 and TRBJ2-2; possible D gene TRBD2, 7 bases. Germline V CDR1 and CDR2: SGHTA, FQGTGA. V lost 1 base, J lost 6 bases, and 18 bases lay in between. This CDR3 is 17 amino acids long. This CDR3 reads CASSLIRAGAKAGELFF. CDR3 nucleotides: TGTGCCAGCAGCTTAATACGTGCGGGGGCAAAGGCCGGGGAGCTGTTTTTT.

This clonotype was seen only a few times. This chain uses TRBV12-3 or TRBV12-4 with TRBJ1-6; D might be TRBD1 (6 bases). V lost 1 base and J 3 bases, leaving 10 bases between the germline ends. This CDR3 is built from 16 residues. The CDR3 bases are TGTGCCAGCAGTTTAGACAGGGTAAACTATAATTCACCCCTCCACTTT. Translated: CASSLDRVNYNSPLHF.

The chain has TRBV20-1 and TRBJ2-3; the D is unclear. CDR1 is DFQATT and CDR2 is SNEGSKA in the germline V gene (reference sequence). The CDR3 spans 18 residues. V was clipped by 3 bases and J by 2 bases, with 24 bases between them. CDR3 DNA sequence: TGCAGTGCTAGGGCAGGATACGCTGCCGAGGTACTCACAGATACGCAGTATTTT. It is translated as CSARAGYAAEVLTDTQYF.

The chain employs TRBV7-2 and TRBJ2-5; D uncertain. The V gene's germline CDR1 is SGHTA and CDR2 FQGNSA. The CDR3 contains 14 residues. The V gene lost 10 bases and the J gene lost 4 bases, with 19 bases spanning the gap. CDR3 nucleotide sequence: TGTGCCACCTCGACACGGCCGTGGGGAGAGACCCAGTACTTC. It yields the protein CATSTRPWGETQYF.

The chain's CDR3 is CSASSLAGGIEQFF. The CDR3 nucleotides are TGCAGTGCTAGTTCACTAGCGGGAGGTATTGAGCAGTTCTTC. This chain uses TRBV20-1 with TRBJ2-1; 12 bases match TRBD2. Looked up from germline, CDR1 is DFQATT and CDR2 is SNEGSKA (reference sequence). Unmatched junction bases numbered 6, after V lost 3 bases and J lost 9 bases. The CDR3 extends over 14 amino acids.

The J gene is TRBJ1-1, the V gene TRBV10-3; D not certain. V was shortened by 10 bases and J by 3 bases, with 15 bases between the two germline ends. This CDR3 contains 13 residues. Germline CDR1 ENHRY, CDR2 SYGVKD. CDR3 DNA: TGTGCCACGATCGCAGGATTCGACACTGAAGCTTTCTTT. This gives the protein CATIAGFDTEAFF.

V gene TRBV29-1 combines with J gene TRBJ2-1; 8 bases line up with TRBD1. Germline loops: CDR1 SQVTM, CDR2 ANQGSEA. The CDR3 is 13 amino acids. With V trimmed by 6 bases and J by 9 bases, 10 bases remained unmatched. The CDR3 spells CSVRTGRDSEQFF. The CDR3 coding sequence is TGCAGCGTAAGGACAGGGAGAGATTCTGAGCAGTTCTTC.

The rearrangement joins TRBV11-3 to TRBJ2-4; TRBD1 agrees at 9 bases. The V gene end was trimmed by 2 bases and the J gene end by 6 bases; junction bases not matched to a gene: 20. Germline CDR1 and CDR2: SGHNT and YENEEA. The CDR3 sequence is 20 residues long. The CDR3, as DNA: TGTGCCAGCAGCTTATTGGGACAGGGCCTGGTCCACACACCCTCAAACATTCAGTACTTC. Residues: CASSLLGQGLVHTPSNIQYF.

This sequence joins TRBV12-3 or TRBV12-4 and TRBJ2-5, with TRBD2 identical over 7 bases. This CDR3 spans 20 amino acids. Trimming at V came to 6 bases and at J to 2 bases, leaving 24 bases not matched to a gene. In DNA form, the CDR3 reads TGTGCCAGCAGCCCTCGTTGGGGCAGCTCTTCGGGGGGACGACAAGAGACCCAGTACTTC. The encoded protein is CASSPRWGSSSGGRQETQYF.

This clonotype was seen ten or more times. The chain is built from TRBV27 and TRBJ2-7, with D possibly being TRBD1 or TRBD2 (5 bases each). Germline CDR1 and CDR2: MNHEY and SMNVEV (reference sequence). CDR3 length: 14 amino acids. The ends were cut back, 5 bases at V and 0 bases at J, with 11 bases in the middle. CDR3 coding DNA: TGTGCCAGCAGTCCCGAGGGGAGCTCCTACGAGCAGTACTTC. Its translation is CASSPEGSSYEQYF.

This clonotype was counted at least ten times. This rearrangement joins TRBV2 to TRBJ1-5, with 7 bases that match TRBD1. Germline V gene sequence: CDR1 SNHLY, CDR2 FYNNEI. This CDR3 has 15 amino acids. Unmatched junction bases numbered 3, after V lost 2 bases and J lost 2 bases. The CDR3 region is CASSERQGGNQPQHF. CDR3 sequence (DNA): TGTGCCAGCAGTGAAAGACAGGGTGGCAATCAGCCCCAGCATTTT.

This clonotype has a handful of counts. The CDR3 DNA is TGTGCCAGTAGACGTCCCGGAGCAAAATCAAACGAGCAGTACTTC. As protein: CASRRPGAKSNEQYF. The chain is built from TRBV19 and TRBJ2-7, with D unclear. V gave up 6 bases and J gave up 5 bases, with 20 bases separating them. CDR3 size: 15 residues. Looked up from germline, CDR1 is LNHDA and CDR2 is SQIVND (reference sequence).

CDR3 nucleotide sequence: TGTGCCAGCAGTGTAAGACAGGGGGCCTACGAGCAGTACTTC. This sequence encodes CASSVRQGAYEQYF. The chain couples TRBV6-2 or TRBV6-3 to TRBJ2-7, with 9 bases identical to TRBD1. V lost 5 bases and J lost 2; bases outside the gene matches: 4. Germline-derived CDR1 and CDR2 are MNHEY and SVGEGT. This CDR3 comprises 14 residues.

This clonotype was counted many times. The chain joins TRBV12-3 or TRBV12-4 to TRBJ1-5; D is undetermined. The CDR3 covers 16 residues. Deletions cut 3 bases from V and 2 bases from J, with 14 bases between. CDR3 region: CASSLGLAGGNQPQHF. Written as DNA, the CDR3 is TGTGCCAGCAGTTTGGGTCTCGCCGGGGGCAATCAGCCCCAGCATTTT.

This clonotype occurred a few times. The chain employs TRBV2 and TRBJ2-5, with 12 nucleotides matching TRBD2. The CDR3 sequence is 15 residues long. Germline values: CDR1 SNHLY, CDR2 FYNNEI. V lost 5 bases to trimming and J lost 5 bases; unmatched junction nucleotides: 6. CDR3 residues: CASSSTSGGRETQYF. The DNA for the CDR3 is TGTGCCAGCAGTTCTACTAGCGGGGGGCGGGAGACCCAGTACTTC.